This TCR beta chain was sequenced in a study of blood T cell repertoires in COVID-19. Overall study context: Sample material is recorded as cDNA or gDNA derived from T cells, B-cell-depleted T cells, or PBMCs.

Generated by immunoSEQ multiplex PCR, the TCRdb table keeps only in-frame clones and is missing some. The table lists 100,000 to 150,000 clones, around four fifths of them singletons. The CDR3 sequence is 17 residues long. The ends were cut back, 1 base at V and 2 bases at J, with 14 bases in the middle. Germline V lookup: CDR1 SEHNR, CDR2 FQNEAQ (reference sequence). The specimen sequenced was PBMCs or T cells enriched from blood (not recorded which). The gene calls are TRBV7-9 and TRBJ1-4; D is uncertain. This TCR came from a man aged 35 to 55 with acute COVID-19. CDR3 nucleotides: TGTGCCAGCAGCTTAGGTTGGTCAGGTCCGACTAATGAAAAACTGTTTTTT. It yields the protein CASSLGWSGPTNEKLFF.